This TCR beta chain is from a study of blood T cell repertoires in COVID-19. Turning to the study itself: In each case, the material was cDNA or gDNA derived from T cells, B-cell-depleted T cells, or PBMCs.

Method: immunoSEQ multiplex PCR; TCRdb's copy keeps in-frame clones and lacks some. Of 110,000 to 150,000 clones in the sample, 87% are singletons; the top ten hold 10% to 12%. Two consecutive negative NP/OP PCR tests, clearance, or resolved symptoms defined Cohort 3 recovery. V gave up 3 bases and J gave up 5 bases, with 13 bases separating them. The CDR3 runs 13 residues. Germline CDR1 and CDR2: SQVTM and ANQGSEA. J is TRBJ1-2 and V is TRBV29-1, with D perhaps TRBD1 (5 bases). Material: PBMCs or T cells enriched from blood (not recorded which). The TCR comes from a man aged 55-75 years who had recovered from COVID-19. This chain's CDR3 is CSVDLAGRYGYTF. The CDR3 nucleotides read TGCAGCGTTGATTTAGCGGGGCGGTATGGCTACACCTTC.